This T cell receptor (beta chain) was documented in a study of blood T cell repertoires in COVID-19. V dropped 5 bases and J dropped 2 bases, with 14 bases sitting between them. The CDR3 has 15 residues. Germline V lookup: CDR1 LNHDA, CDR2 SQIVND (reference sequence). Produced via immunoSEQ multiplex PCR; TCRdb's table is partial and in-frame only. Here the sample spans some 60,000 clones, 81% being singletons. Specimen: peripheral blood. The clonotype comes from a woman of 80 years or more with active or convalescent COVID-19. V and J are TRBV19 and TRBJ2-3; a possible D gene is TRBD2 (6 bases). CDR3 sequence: CASSGRRQNTDTQYF. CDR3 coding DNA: TGTGCCAGTAGTGGGAGGAGGCAAAACACAGATACGCAGTATTTT.